This paragraph reports one T cell receptor (beta chain). Germline values: CDR1 MNHEY, CDR2 SMNVEV (reference sequence). There are 16 residues in the CDR3. V lost 0 bases, J lost 4 bases, and 10 bases lay in between. This record comes from a study of OX40 agonist ivuxolimab in advanced cancers. Study background: Ivuxolimab is a fully human IgG2 antibody that activates OX40 (CD134).

Blood got drawn at baseline, again on cycle 4 day 1, and then on cycle 7 day 1. Sequencing used immunoSEQ multiplex PCR; TCRdb keeps in-frame clones, though not all of them. The sample comprises tens of thousands of clones, approximately 92% of which are singletons, and about 6% rests with the top ten. The receptor's source is an adult with an advanced solid tumor such as melanoma, head and neck, liver or kidney cancer. The sample consisted of CD4+ or CD8+ T cells sorted from blood, taken in a trial of the OX40 agonist ivuxolimab. The chain is built from TRBV27 and TRBJ1-6; possibly TRBD1 for D (6 bases). The CDR3 loop is CASSLSGANYNSPLHF. CDR3 in DNA: TGTGCCAGCAGTTTATCGGGGGCTAATTATAATTCACCCCTCCACTTT.